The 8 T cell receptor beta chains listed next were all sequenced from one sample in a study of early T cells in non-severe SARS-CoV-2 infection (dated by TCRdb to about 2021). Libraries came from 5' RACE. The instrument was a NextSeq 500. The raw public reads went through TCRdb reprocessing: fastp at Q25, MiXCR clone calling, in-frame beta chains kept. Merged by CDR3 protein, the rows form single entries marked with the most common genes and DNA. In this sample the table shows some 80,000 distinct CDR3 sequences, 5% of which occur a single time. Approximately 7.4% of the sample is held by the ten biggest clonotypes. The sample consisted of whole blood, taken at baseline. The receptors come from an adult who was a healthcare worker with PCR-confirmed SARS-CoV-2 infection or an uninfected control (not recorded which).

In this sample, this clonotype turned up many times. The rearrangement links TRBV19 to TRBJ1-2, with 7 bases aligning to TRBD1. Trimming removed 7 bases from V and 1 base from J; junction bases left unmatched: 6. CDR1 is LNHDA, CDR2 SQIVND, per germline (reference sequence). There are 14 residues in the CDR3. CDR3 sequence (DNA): TGTGCCAGTAATTCCGGGACAGTTAACTATGGCTACACCTTC. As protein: CASNSGTVNYGYTF.

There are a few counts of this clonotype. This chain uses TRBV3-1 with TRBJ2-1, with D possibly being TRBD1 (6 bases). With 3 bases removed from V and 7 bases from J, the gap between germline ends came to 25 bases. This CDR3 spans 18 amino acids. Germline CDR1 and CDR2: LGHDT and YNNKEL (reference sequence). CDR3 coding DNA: TGTGCCAGCAGCCACGAACCCACAGGGCCTCTGGACCCTAATGAGCAGTTCTTC. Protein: CASSHEPTGPLDPNEQFF.

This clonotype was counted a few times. The CDR3 nucleotides are TGTGCCAGCAGCTTACCGGACAGAGACTCTGGGGCCAACGTCCTGACTTTC. Its protein product is CASSLPDRDSGANVLTF. The chain uses TRBV7-8 and TRBJ2-6, with D possibly matching TRBD1 (6 bases). Per the germline V gene, CDR1 is SGHVS and CDR2 is FQNEAQ. Trimming left V 2 bases short and J 0 bases short, with 11 bases between. The CDR3 is made up of 17 amino acids.

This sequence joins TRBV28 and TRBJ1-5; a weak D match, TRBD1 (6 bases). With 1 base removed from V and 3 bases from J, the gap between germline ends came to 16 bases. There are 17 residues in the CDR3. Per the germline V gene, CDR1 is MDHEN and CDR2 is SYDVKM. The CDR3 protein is CASSLFASRTVNQPQHF. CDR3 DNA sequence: TGTGCCAGCAGTTTATTTGCGTCGCGGACAGTCAATCAGCCCCAGCATTTT.

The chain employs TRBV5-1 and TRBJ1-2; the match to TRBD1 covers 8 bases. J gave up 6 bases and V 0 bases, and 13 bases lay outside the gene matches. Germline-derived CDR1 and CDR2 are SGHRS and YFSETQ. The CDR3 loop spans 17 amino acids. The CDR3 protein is CASSLDIQGALRDGYTF. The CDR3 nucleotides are TGCGCCAGCAGCTTGGATATCCAGGGGGCCCTGCGGGATGGCTACACCTTC.

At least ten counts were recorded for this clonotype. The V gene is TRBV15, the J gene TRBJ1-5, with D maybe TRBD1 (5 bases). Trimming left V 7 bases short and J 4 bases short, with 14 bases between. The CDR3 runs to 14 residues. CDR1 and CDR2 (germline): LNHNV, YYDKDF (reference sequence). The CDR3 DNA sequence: TGTGCCACCAAGAGTGGGGCCGTTAATCAGCCCCAGCATTTT. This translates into CATKSGAVNQPQHF.

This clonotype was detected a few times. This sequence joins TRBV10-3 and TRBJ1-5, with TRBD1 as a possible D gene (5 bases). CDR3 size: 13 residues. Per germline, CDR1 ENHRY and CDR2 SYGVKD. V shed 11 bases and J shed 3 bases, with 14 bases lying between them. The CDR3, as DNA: TGTGCCGTCCGGGGGGACGTCAATCAGCCCCAGCATTTT. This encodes CAVRGDVNQPQHF.

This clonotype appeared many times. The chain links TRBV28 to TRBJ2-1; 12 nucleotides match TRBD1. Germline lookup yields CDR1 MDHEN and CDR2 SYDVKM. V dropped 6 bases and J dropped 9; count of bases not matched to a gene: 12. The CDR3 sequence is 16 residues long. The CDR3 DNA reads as TGTGCCAGCAGCCCCCCCCCGGGACAGGGGGCTAGTGAGCAGTTCTTC. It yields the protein CASSPPPGQGASEQFF.